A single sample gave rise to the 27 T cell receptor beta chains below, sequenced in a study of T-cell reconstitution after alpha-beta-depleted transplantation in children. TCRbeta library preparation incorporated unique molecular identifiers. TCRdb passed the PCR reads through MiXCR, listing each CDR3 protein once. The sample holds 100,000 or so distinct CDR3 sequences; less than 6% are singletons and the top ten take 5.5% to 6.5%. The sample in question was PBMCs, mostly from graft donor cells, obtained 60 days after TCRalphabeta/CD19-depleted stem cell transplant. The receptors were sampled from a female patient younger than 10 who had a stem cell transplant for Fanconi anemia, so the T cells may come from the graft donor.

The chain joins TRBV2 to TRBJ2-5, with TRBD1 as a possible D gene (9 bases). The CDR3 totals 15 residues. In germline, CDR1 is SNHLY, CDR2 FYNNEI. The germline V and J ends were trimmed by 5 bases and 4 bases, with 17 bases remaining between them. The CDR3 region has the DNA TGTGCCAGCAGTCCACAGGGGGCGGGAGGAGAGACCCAGTACTTC. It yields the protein CASSPQGAGGETQYF. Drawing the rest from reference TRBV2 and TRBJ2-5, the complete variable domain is EPEVTQTPSHQVTQMGQEVILRCVPISNHLYFYWYRQILGQKVEFLVSFYNNEISEKSEIFDDQFSVERPDGSNFTLKIRSTKLEDSAMYFCASSPQGAGGETQYFGPGTRLLVL.

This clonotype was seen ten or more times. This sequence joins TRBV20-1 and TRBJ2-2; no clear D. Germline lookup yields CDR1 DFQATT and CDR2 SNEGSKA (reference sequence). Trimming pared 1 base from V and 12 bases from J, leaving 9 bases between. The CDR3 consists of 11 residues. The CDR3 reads CSARVVDQLFF. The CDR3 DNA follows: TGCAGTGCTAGAGTCGTGGACCAGCTGTTTTTT.

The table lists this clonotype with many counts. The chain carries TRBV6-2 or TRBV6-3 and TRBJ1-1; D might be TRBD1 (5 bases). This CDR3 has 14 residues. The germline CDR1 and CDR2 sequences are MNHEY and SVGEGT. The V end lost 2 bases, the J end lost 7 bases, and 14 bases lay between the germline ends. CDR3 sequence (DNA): TGTGCCAGCAGTTACCTGGGACTAAGTATTGAAGCTTTCTTT. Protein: CASSYLGLSIEAFF.

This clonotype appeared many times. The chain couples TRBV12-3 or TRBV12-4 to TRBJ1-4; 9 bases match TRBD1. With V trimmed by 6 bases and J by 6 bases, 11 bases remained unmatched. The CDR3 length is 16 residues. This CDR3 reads CASRYLTGGAHEKLFF. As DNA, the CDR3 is TGTGCCAGCAGATATTTAACAGGGGGCGCACATGAAAAACTGTTTTTT.

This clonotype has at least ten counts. CDR3 nucleotides: TGTGCCAGCAGCACCCCAGGCGGGGTCTACGAGCAGTACTTC. Protein product: CASSTPGGVYEQYF. The chain combines TRBV7-9 with TRBJ2-7; possible D gene TRBD2, 6 bases. This CDR3 has 14 amino acids. Germline V lookup: CDR1 SEHNR, CDR2 FQNEAQ (reference sequence). Trimming took 5 bases from V and 3 from J, leaving 14 bases between them.

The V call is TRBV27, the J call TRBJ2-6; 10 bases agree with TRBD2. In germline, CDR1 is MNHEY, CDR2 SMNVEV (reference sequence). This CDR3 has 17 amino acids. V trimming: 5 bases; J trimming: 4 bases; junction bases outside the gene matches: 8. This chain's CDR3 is CASSPQGLAFGANVLTF. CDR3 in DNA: TGTGCCAGCAGTCCCCAGGGACTAGCGTTCGGGGCCAACGTCCTGACTTTC.

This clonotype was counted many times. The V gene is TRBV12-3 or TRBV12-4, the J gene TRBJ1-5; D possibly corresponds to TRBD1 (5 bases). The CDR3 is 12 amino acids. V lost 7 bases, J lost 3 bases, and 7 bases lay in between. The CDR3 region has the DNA TGTGCCAGCAACAGGTACAATCAGCCCCAGCATTTT. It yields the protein CASNRYNQPQHF.

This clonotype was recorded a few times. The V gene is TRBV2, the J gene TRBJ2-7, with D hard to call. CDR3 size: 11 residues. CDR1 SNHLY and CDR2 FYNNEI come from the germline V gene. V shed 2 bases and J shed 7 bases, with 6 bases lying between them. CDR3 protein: CASSELGEQYF. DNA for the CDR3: TGTGCCAGCAGTGAATTGGGTGAGCAGTACTTC.

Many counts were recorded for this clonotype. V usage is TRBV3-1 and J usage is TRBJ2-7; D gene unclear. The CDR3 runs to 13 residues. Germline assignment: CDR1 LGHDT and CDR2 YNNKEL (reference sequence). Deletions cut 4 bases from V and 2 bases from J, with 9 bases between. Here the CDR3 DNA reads TGTGCCAGCAGCCTAATGCCCACCTACGAGCAGTACTTC. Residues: CASSLMPTYEQYF.

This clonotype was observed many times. The CDR3 protein is CASSQGPGRTNEQFF. CDR3 in DNA: TGTGCCAGCAGCCAAGGTCCAGGGCGGACTAATGAGCAGTTCTTC. V usage is TRBV3-1 and J usage is TRBJ2-1; D is tentatively TRBD1 or TRBD2 (5 bases each). V was clipped by 1 base and J by 7 bases, with 14 bases between them. Looked up from germline, CDR1 is LGHDT and CDR2 is YNNKEL (reference sequence). The CDR3 is 15 amino acids.

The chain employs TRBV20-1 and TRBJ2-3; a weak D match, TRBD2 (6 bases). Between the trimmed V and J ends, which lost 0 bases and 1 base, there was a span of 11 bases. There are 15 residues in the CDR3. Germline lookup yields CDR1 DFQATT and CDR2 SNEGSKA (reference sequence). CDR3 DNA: TGCAGTGCTAGAGATTTTGGCGGGGGCACAGATACGCAGTATTTT. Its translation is CSARDFGGGTDTQYF.

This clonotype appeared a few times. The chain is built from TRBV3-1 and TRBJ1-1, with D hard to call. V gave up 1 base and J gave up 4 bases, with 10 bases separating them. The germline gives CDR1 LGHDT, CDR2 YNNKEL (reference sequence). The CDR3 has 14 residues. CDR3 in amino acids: CASSQAHRGTEAFF. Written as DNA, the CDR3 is TGTGCCAGCAGCCAAGCACACCGGGGCACTGAAGCTTTCTTT.

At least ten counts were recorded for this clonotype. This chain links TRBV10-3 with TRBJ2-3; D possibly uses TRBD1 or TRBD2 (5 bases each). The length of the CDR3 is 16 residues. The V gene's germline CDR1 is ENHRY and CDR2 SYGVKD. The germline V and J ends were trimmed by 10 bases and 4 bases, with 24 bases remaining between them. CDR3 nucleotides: TGTGCCACGAAAGCCCGTCCCGGGACGGAAGCAGATACGCAGTATTTT. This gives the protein CATKARPGTEADTQYF.

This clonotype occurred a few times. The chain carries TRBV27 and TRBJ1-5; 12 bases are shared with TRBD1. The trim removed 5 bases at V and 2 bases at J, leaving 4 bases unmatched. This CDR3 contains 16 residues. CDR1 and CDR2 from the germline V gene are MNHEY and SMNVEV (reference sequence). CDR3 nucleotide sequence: TGTGCCAGCAGTACCGGGACAGGGGGCGGCAATCAGCCCCAGCATTTT. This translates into CASSTGTGGGNQPQHF.

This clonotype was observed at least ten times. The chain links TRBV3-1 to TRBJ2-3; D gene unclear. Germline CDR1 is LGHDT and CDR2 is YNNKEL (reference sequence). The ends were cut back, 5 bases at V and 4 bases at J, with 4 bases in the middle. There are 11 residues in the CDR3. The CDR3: CASSSSDTQYF. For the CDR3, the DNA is TGTGCCAGCAGCTCCTCAGATACGCAGTATTTT.

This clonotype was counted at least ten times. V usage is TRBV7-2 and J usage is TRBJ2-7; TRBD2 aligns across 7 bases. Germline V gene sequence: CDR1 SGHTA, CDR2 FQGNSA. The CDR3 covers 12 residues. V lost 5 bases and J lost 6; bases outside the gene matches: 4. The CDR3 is CASSHVAGEQYF. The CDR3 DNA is TGTGCCAGCAGCCATGTAGCGGGCGAGCAGTACTTC.

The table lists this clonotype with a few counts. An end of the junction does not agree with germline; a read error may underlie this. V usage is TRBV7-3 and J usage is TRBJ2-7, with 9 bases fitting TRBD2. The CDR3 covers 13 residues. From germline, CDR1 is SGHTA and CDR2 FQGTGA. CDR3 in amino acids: CASSLTAGGHPYF. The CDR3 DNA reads TGTGCCAGCAGCCTAACGGCGGGGGGGCATCCATACTTC. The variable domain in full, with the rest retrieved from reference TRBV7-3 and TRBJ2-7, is GAGVSQTPSNKVTEKGKYVELRCDPISGHTALYWYRQSLGQGPEFLIYFQGTGAADDSGLPNDRFFAVRPEGSVSTLKIQRTERGDSAVYLCASSLTAGGHPYFGPGTRLTVT.

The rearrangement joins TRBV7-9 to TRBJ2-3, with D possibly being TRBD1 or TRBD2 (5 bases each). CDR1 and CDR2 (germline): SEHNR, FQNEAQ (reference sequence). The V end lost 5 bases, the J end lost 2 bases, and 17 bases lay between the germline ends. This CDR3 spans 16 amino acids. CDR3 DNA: TGTGCCAGCAGCCTAGGGCCGGGGCCTGCCACAGATACGCAGTATTTT. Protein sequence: CASSLGPGPATDTQYF.

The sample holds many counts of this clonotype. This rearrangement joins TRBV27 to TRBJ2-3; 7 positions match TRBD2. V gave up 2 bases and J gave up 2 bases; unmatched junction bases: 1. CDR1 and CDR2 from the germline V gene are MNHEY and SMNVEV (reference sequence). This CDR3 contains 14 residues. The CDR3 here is CASSLLADTDTQYF. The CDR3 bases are TGTGCCAGCAGTTTACTAGCGGACACAGATACGCAGTATTTT.

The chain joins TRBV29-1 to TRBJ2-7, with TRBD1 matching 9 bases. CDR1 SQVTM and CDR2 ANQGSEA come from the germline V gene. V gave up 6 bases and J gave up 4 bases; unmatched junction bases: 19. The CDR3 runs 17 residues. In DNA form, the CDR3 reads TGCAGCGTCCTTACGTGGGACAGGGAGTTATCGAAGTACGAGCAGTACTTC. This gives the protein CSVLTWDRELSKYEQYF.

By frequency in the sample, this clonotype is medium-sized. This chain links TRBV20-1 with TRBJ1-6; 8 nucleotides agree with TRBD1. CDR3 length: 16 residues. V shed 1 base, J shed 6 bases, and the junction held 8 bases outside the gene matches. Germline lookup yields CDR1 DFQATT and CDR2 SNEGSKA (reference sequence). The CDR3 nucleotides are TGCAGTGCTAGAGTGGGGGGACAGGACACTAATTCACCCCTCCACTTT. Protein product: CSARVGGQDTNSPLHF.

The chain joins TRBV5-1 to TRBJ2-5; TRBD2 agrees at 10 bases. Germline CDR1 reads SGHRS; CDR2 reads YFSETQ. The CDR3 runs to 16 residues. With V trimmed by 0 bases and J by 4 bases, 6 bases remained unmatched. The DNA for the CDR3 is TGCGCCAGCAGCTTGGGGGCTAGCGGGAGTCGAGAGACCCAGTACTTC. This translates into CASSLGASGSRETQYF.

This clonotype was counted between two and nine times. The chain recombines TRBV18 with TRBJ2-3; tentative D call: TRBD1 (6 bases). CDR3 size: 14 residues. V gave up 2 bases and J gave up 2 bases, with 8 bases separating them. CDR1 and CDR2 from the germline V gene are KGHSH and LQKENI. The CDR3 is CASSPTGLTDTQYF. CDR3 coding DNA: TGTGCCAGCTCACCAACAGGGCTCACAGATACGCAGTATTTT.

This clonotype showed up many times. CDR3: CASSLPTSGMGEQYF. CDR3 sequence (DNA): TGCGCCAGCAGCTTGCCAACTAGCGGGATGGGGGAGCAGTACTTC. This rearrangement joins TRBV5-1 to TRBJ2-7, with 10 bases fitting TRBD2. The CDR3 consists of 15 residues. Germline V gives CDR1 SGHRS, CDR2 YFSETQ. Trimming removed 1 base from V and 7 bases from J; junction bases left unmatched: 8. The full variable domain, completed using reference TRBV5-1 and TRBJ2-7, is KAGVTQTPRYLIKTRGQQVTLSCSPISGHRSVSWYQQTPGQGLQFLFEYFSETQRNKGNFPGRFSGRQFSNSRSEMNVSTLELGDSALYLCASSLPTSGMGEQYFGPGTRLTVT.

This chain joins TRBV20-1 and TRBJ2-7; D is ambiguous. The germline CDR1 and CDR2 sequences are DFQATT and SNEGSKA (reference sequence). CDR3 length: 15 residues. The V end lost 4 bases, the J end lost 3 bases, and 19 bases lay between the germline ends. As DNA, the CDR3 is TGCAGTGCTATCCTACAAAGCACGGTTATCTACGAGCAGTACTTC. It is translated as CSAILQSTVIYEQYF.

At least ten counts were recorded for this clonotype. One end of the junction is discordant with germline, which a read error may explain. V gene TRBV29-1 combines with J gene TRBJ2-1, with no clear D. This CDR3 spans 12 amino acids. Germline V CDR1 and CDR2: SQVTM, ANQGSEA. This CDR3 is CSVEESSNEQFF. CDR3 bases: TGCAGCGTTGAAGAATCCTCCAATGAGCAGTTCTTC.

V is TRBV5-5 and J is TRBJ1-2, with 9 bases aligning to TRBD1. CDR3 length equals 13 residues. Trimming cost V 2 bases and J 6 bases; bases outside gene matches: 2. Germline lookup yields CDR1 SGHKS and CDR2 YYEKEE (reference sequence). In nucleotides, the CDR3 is TGTGCCAGCAGCTTAGGGACAGGGAATGGCTACACCTTC. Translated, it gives CASSLGTGNGYTF. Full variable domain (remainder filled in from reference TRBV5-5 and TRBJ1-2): DAGVTQSPTHLIKTRGQQVTLRCSPISGHKSVSWYQQVLGQGPQFIFQYYEKEERGRGNFPDRFSARQFPNYSSELNVNALLLGDSALYLCASSLGTGNGYTFGSGTRLTVV.